This T cell receptor beta chain was captured in a study of control samples from healthy donors and cancer patients. Libraries were prepared by immunoSEQ multiplex PCR; TCRdb keeps only in-frame clonotypes and omits some of them. Of 140,000 to 150,000 clones in the sample, more than 85% were seen once. Unmatched junction bases numbered 7, after V lost 0 bases and J lost 8 bases. This CDR3 has 15 amino acids. CDR1 and CDR2 from the germline V gene are SGDLS and YYNGEE. This receptor was identified in a man aged 30-40 years in good health. Sequencing input: blood. The rearrangement joins TRBV9 to TRBJ2-1, with 8 bases matching TRBD1. In DNA, the CDR3 is TGTGCCAGCAGCGTAGCGAGACAGGGGAATGATGAGCAGTTCTTC. This encodes CASSVARQGNDEQFF.